This TCR beta chain was identified during a study of OX40 agonist ivuxolimab in advanced cancers. Across the study: In three patients, partial responses were observed, one with hepatocellular carcinoma and two with cutaneous melanoma.

This clone showed up just once. Its target is not known. TCRdb keeps only in-frame clones here, not all; method: immunoSEQ multiplex PCR. The table shows about 62,000 clones, with about four fifths occurring only once. The germline CDR1 and CDR2 sequences are MNHNY and SVGAGI (reference sequence). The CDR3 spans 13 residues. V was pared by 1 base and J by 4 bases, with 6 bases between. General study results and limits: CD8+ T cells showed, on average, more clonal expansion than CD4+ cells.

The receptor's source is an adult with an advanced solid tumor such as melanoma, head and neck, liver or kidney cancer. The chain has TRBV6-6 and TRBJ2-3; D is unresolved. This sample comprised CD4+ or CD8+ T cells sorted from blood, obtained in a trial of the OX40 agonist ivuxolimab. CDR3: CASSYYVADTQYF. The DNA for the CDR3 is TGTGCCAGCAGTTACTATGTTGCAGATACGCAGTATTTT.